This T cell receptor (beta chain) was captured by sequencing in a study of T cell changes during pregnancy in multiple sclerosis. The CDR3 runs to 12 residues. In germline, CDR1 is LNHDA, CDR2 SQIVND (reference sequence). V lost 7 bases and J lost 6; bases outside the gene matches: 3. The table came from immunoSEQ multiplex PCR; TCRdb's copy has only in-frame clones and leaves some out. The table has about 58,000 clones, roughly nine tenths seen once; the top ten hold approximately 0.45%. The V gene is TRBV19, the J gene TRBJ1-1; TRBD1 matches at 9 bases. This clonotype originated in a female donor in good health, enrolled as a control in a pregnancy study. The specimen comprised CD4+ T cells from peripheral blood mononuclear cells, sampled after pregnancy. CDR3 bases: TGTGCCAGTAACAGGGGGCGGGCTGAAGCTTTCTTT. Protein sequence: CASNRGRAEAFF.